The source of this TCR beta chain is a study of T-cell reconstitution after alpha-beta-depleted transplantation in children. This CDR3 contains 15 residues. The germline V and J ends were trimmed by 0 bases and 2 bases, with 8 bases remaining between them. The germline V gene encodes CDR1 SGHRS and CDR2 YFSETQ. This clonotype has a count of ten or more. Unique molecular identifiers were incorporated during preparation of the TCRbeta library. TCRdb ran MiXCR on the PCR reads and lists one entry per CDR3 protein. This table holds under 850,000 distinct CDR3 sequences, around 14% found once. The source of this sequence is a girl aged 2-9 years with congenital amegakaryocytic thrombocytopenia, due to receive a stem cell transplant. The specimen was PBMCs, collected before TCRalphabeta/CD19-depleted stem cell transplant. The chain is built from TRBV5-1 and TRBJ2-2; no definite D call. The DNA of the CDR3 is TGCGCCAGCAGCTTGGCAAGCGCCAACACCGGGGAGCTGTTTTTT. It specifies CASSLASANTGELFF. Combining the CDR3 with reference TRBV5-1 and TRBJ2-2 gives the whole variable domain KAGVTQTPRYLIKTRGQQVTLSCSPISGHRSVSWYQQTPGQGLQFLFEYFSETQRNKGNFPGRFSGRQFSNSRSEMNVSTLELGDSALYLCASSLASANTGELFFGEGSRLTVL.